This is a list of T cell receptor beta chains from one sample in a study of T-cell reconstitution after alpha-beta-depleted transplantation in children. In TCRdb, the PCR reads were re-called with MiXCR into one record per CDR3 protein. This table holds about 980,000 distinct CDR3 sequences, about 30% found once. The sample here was PBMCs, mostly from graft donor cells, taken 360 days after TCRalphabeta/CD19-depleted stem cell transplant. The source of these receptors is a boy in the first two years of life who had a stem cell transplant for SCID, so the T cells may come from the graft donor. Both conserved end residues are part of each CDR3. The D gene is left open where the match is weak. Not all rows give a size; the values are once, few, many and, for expanded clones, a class.

clone_size: -
j_call: TRBJ2-1
v_call: TRBV12-3/TRBV12-4
d_call: TRBD2
cdr3_length: 16
cdr3_nt: TGTGCCAGCGGTCCGGCGGCGGGGGGCCTTTACAATGAGCAGTTCTTC
cdr3_aa: CASGPAAGGLYNEQFF

clone_size: -
j_call: TRBJ1-1
v_call: TRBV6-5
d_call: TRBD1
cdr3_length: 15
cdr3_nt: TGTGCCAGCAGTTACTCAAGGGGGCAATACACTGAAGCTTTCTTT
cdr3_aa: CASSYSRGQYTEAFF

clone_size: few
j_call: TRBJ1-5
v_call: TRBV12-3/TRBV12-4
d_call: TRBD1
cdr3_length: 18
cdr3_nt: TGTGCCAGCAGCGGAGGCCTGAAGGACAGGGCCTACAATCAGCCCCAGCATTTT
cdr3_aa: CASSGGLKDRAYNQPQHF

clone_size: -
j_call: TRBJ2-5
v_call: TRBV3-1
d_call: TRBD2
cdr3_length: 17
cdr3_nt: TGTGCCAGCAGCCAAGGCCTGACTAGCGGCGGACAAGAGACCCAGTACTTC
cdr3_aa: CASSQGLTSGGQETQYF

clone_size: -
j_call: TRBJ2-5
v_call: TRBV20-1
d_call: -
cdr3_length: 16
cdr3_nt: TGCAGTGCTAGGTGGGGGCGGAACGCACAACAAGAGACCCAGTACTTC
cdr3_aa: CSARWGRNAQQETQYF

clone_size: -
j_call: TRBJ2-3
v_call: TRBV7-8
d_call: TRBD2
cdr3_length: 17
cdr3_nt: TGTGCCAGCAGCCTTTGGACTAGCGGGGGGGCGGCAGATACGCAGTATTTT
cdr3_aa: CASSLWTSGGAADTQYF

clone_size: few
j_call: TRBJ1-1
v_call: TRBV7-9
d_call: -
cdr3_length: 14
cdr3_nt: TGTGCCAGCAGCTTAGTCGGACGGTCCACTGAAGCTTTCTTT
cdr3_aa: CASSLVGRSTEAFF

clone_size: -
j_call: TRBJ2-1
v_call: TRBV20-1
d_call: TRBD2
cdr3_length: 15
cdr3_nt: TGCAGTGCCGTTTATAGCGGGGGGGCCTACAATGAGCAGTTCTTC
cdr3_aa: CSAVYSGGAYNEQFF

clone_size: few
j_call: TRBJ2-7
v_call: TRBV2
d_call: TRBD2
cdr3_length: 15
cdr3_nt: TGTGCCAGCAGTGGCGGAACTAGCGGAGCTTACGAGCAGTACTTC
cdr3_aa: CASSGGTSGAYEQYF

clone_size: -
j_call: TRBJ2-5
v_call: TRBV20-1
d_call: -
cdr3_length: 14
cdr3_nt: TGCAGTGCTAGGACGGGGCCGGTCAGCGGGACCCAGTACTTC
cdr3_aa: CSARTGPVSGTQYF

clone_size: -
j_call: TRBJ2-1
v_call: TRBV12-3/TRBV12-4
d_call: -
cdr3_length: 13
cdr3_nt: TGTGCCAGCAGTCCCCACAGGTTAGGTGAGCAGTTCTTC
cdr3_aa: CASSPHRLGEQFF

clone_size: -
j_call: TRBJ1-1
v_call: TRBV4-1
d_call: -
cdr3_length: 16
cdr3_nt: TGCGCCAGCAGCCAAGGGCTCGAATGGTGGGCCACTGAAGCTTTCTTT
cdr3_aa: CASSQGLEWWATEAFF

clone_size: few
j_call: TRBJ2-3
v_call: TRBV4-1
d_call: TRBD1
cdr3_length: 18
cdr3_nt: TGCGCCAGCAGTCGACAGGGGGCCACCTTCATCCGCACAGATACGCAGTATTTT
cdr3_aa: CASSRQGATFIRTDTQYF

clone_size: many
j_call: TRBJ2-3
v_call: TRBV23-1
d_call: -
cdr3_length: 14
cdr3_nt: TGCGCCAGCAGTCCCCCAGGGGCAGGAGATACGCAGTATTTT
cdr3_aa: CASSPPGAGDTQYF

clone_size: few
j_call: TRBJ1-5
v_call: TRBV12-3/TRBV12-4
d_call: -
cdr3_length: 13
cdr3_nt: TGTGCCAGCACCTCGGACAGACGTCAGCCCCAGCATTTT
cdr3_aa: CASTSDRRQPQHF

clone_size: -
j_call: TRBJ1-4
v_call: TRBV7-3
d_call: TRBD1
cdr3_length: 16
cdr3_nt: TGTGCCAGCAGCTTGACAGGGGTGAGCGCTAATGAAAAACTGTTTTTT
cdr3_aa: CASSLTGVSANEKLFF

clone_size: few
j_call: TRBJ2-1
v_call: TRBV7-2
d_call: -
cdr3_length: 15
cdr3_nt: TGTGCCAGCAGCTTACCACGTATGGTTGCCAATGAGCAGTTCTTC
cdr3_aa: CASSLPRMVANEQFF

clone_size: -
j_call: TRBJ2-3
v_call: TRBV4-2
d_call: TRBD2
cdr3_length: 16
cdr3_nt: TGTGCCAGCAGCCAGGGGGGGGTCCCGAGCACAGATACGCAGTATTTT
cdr3_aa: CASSQGGVPSTDTQYF

clone_size: few
j_call: TRBJ2-7
v_call: TRBV7-4
d_call: TRBD2
cdr3_length: 16
cdr3_nt: TGTGCCAGCCGCTCAAGACTAGCGGGGGCCACCTACGAGCAGTACTTC
cdr3_aa: CASRSRLAGATYEQYF

clone_size: -
j_call: TRBJ2-3
v_call: TRBV20-1
d_call: -
cdr3_length: 15
cdr3_nt: TGCAGTGCTACCGAATCGGCAACGGCTGGAGATACGCAGTATTTT
cdr3_aa: CSATESATAGDTQYF

clone_size: once
j_call: TRBJ2-3
v_call: TRBV6-7
d_call: -
cdr3_length: 15
cdr3_nt: TGTGCCAGCAAAATGGACCCTACGTCCACAGATACGCAGTATTTT
cdr3_aa: CASKMDPTSTDTQYF

clone_size: -
j_call: TRBJ2-5
v_call: TRBV10-2
d_call: TRBD2
cdr3_length: 15
cdr3_nt: TGCGCCAGCAGTGGTACGACTAGCGGGGAGGAGACCCAGTACTTC
cdr3_aa: CASSGTTSGEETQYF

clone_size: -
j_call: TRBJ2-2
v_call: TRBV6-5
d_call: -
cdr3_length: 14
cdr3_nt: TGTGCCAGCAGTTATGAGGCCTTCAGGGGGGAGCTGTTTTTT
cdr3_aa: CASSYEAFRGELFF

clone_size: few
j_call: TRBJ2-7
v_call: TRBV28
d_call: -
cdr3_length: 14
cdr3_nt: TGTGCCAGCAGTTTTTGGGCAGGGAAACACGAGCAGTACTTC
cdr3_aa: CASSFWAGKHEQYF

clone_size: few
j_call: TRBJ1-1
v_call: TRBV6-1
d_call: -
cdr3_length: 18
cdr3_nt: TGTGCCAGCAGTGTAATCAAGGACTTCCCAGGTCTGACGTCTGAAGCTTTCTTT
cdr3_aa: CASSVIKDFPGLTSEAFF

clone_size: -
j_call: TRBJ2-1
v_call: TRBV5-6
d_call: -
cdr3_length: 17
cdr3_nt: TGTGCCAGCAGCTTTATAAAGAGGCGGGGTACCTACAATGAGCAGTTCTTC
cdr3_aa: CASSFIKRRGTYNEQFF

clone_size: -
j_call: TRBJ2-7
v_call: TRBV15
d_call: -
cdr3_length: 14
cdr3_nt: TGTGCCACCAGCAACAGCGCTGGAGCGTACGAGCAGTACTTC
cdr3_aa: CATSNSAGAYEQYF

clone_size: few
j_call: TRBJ2-5
v_call: TRBV12-3/TRBV12-4
d_call: TRBD2
cdr3_length: 16
cdr3_nt: TGTGCCAGCAGTCTAGGCAGCGGGGGGCCGGGAGAGACCCAGTACTTC
cdr3_aa: CASSLGSGGPGETQYF

clone_size: -
j_call: TRBJ2-1
v_call: TRBV28
d_call: -
cdr3_length: 14
cdr3_nt: TGTGCCAGCAGTTTCGGTGCAGTATACAATGAGCAGTTCTTC
cdr3_aa: CASSFGAVYNEQFF

clone_size: once
j_call: TRBJ2-3
v_call: TRBV28
d_call: -
cdr3_length: 11
cdr3_nt: TGTGCCAGCAGTTTCCAGAAGACGCAGTATTTT
cdr3_aa: CASSFQKTQYF

clone_size: -
j_call: TRBJ2-7
v_call: TRBV3-1
d_call: -
cdr3_length: 13
cdr3_nt: TGTGCCAGCAGCCTGAAAAACTCCTACGAGCAGTACTTC
cdr3_aa: CASSLKNSYEQYF

clone_size: -
j_call: TRBJ2-7
v_call: TRBV20-1
d_call: TRBD2
cdr3_length: 15
cdr3_nt: TGCAGTGCCGACGATAGCGGGACCTCCTCCTACGAGCAGTACTTC
cdr3_aa: CSADDSGTSSYEQYF

clone_size: -
j_call: TRBJ1-6
v_call: TRBV25-1
d_call: TRBD1
cdr3_length: 14
cdr3_nt: TGTGCCAGCAAAGGACAGGGGCTTGATTCACCCCTCCACTTT
cdr3_aa: CASKGQGLDSPLHF

clone_size: -
j_call: TRBJ2-1
v_call: TRBV20-1
d_call: TRBD2
cdr3_length: 21
cdr3_nt: TGCAGCGCTAGAGATGCCCGAATTACTAGCGGGGTCGTCCTACGGTACAATGAGCAGTTCTTC
cdr3_aa: CSARDARITSGVVLRYNEQFF

clone_size: -
j_call: TRBJ2-7
v_call: TRBV4-1
d_call: -
cdr3_length: 17
cdr3_nt: TGCGCCAGCAGCCAAGACGACATACCCCGGGGGTCCTACGAGCAGTACTTC
cdr3_aa: CASSQDDIPRGSYEQYF

clone_size: -
j_call: TRBJ1-6
v_call: TRBV30
d_call: TRBD1
cdr3_length: 15
cdr3_nt: TGTGCCTGGACCATGGGACAGGGTAAGGGGTCACCCCTCCACTTT
cdr3_aa: CAWTMGQGKGSPLHF